This TCR beta chain was identified in a study of T cell responses to AZD1222 COVID-19 vaccine. Study summary: Samples with a second dose at about 4 or about 12 weeks were pooled together.

V lost 1 base and J lost 4, with 22 bases in between. The CDR3 is made up of 18 amino acids. CDR1 SGHDN and CDR2 FVKESK come from the germline V gene. For this clone: The antigen is undetermined.

Overall study results and limits: Compared with day 0, the breadth and depth of the Spike-specific TCR repertoire rose significantly after two doses of AZD1222. The donor group comprised mostly white British people and more females; the analysis possibly underestimated clonal diversity.

The method was immunoSEQ multiplex PCR; TCRdb's version includes in-frame clones alone and lacks a portion of them. This table has 70,000 to 80,000 clones, 86% appearing once. The chain carries TRBV14 and TRBJ1-2; maybe TRBD1 (5 bases). The sequence came from an adult in good health. The sequencing here drew on peripheral blood, taken on day 0 of AZD1222 vaccination. The CDR3 sequence is CASSQGNSQRKRGYGYTF. The CDR3 region has the DNA TGTGCCAGCAGCCAAGGGAATAGCCAGCGGAAGAGGGGCTATGGCTACACCTTC.